This T cell receptor (beta chain) is from a study of CD8 T cells in Susac syndrome (dated by TCRdb to 2018 to 2020). For the wider study: Of the Susac syndrome patients who were sequenced, more than five had clinically active disease and roughly 8 were in clinical remission. Repertoire sequencing was used to test whether CD8+ T cell activation and differentiation in Susac syndrome was antigen driven. Susac syndrome patients were therapy-naive, on corticosteroids (some also receiving IVIg), or on IVIg alone at blood withdrawal. The study compared CD8+ T cell repertoire clonality among over ten healthy donors, around 14 Susac syndrome patients and about 16 multiple sclerosis patients. On the study overall, not on this receptor specifically: The study acknowledged that relatively few individuals were included in the TCR sequencing and HLA analysis. CD8+ repertoires in Susac syndrome showed clonal expansion, which was highest in CD8+ TEMRA cells and was greater in clinically active patients than in remitting patients. Around 15 and five Susac-specific public clones were found in the total CD8+ and CD8+ TEMRA repertoires, respectively.

RNA was extracted using the RNeasy kit, and about 0.45 to 1 ug of the RNA was reverse transcribed with random hexamers. TCR beta CDR3 regions were amplified with the immunoSEQ multiplex PCR assay covering 54 Vbeta and 13 Jbeta segments. Bias from PCR amplification was corrected by using a synthetic template baseline for primer optimization and for computational correction. The published analysis was carried out like this. Reads were assigned to V, D and J genes according to IMGT and analyzed in immunoSEQ Analyzer, with only productive sequences retained. To calculate clonality, Shannon entropy was normalized by log2 of the number of productive unique sequences and then subtracted from one. For each patient and control, public and private clones were evaluated among the 100 most prevalent clones. Susac-specific clones were defined as absent from healthy and MS cohorts, 850 to 1,300 published viral clones and other ImmuneACCESS disease sequences. The public reads were run again by TCRdb, first through fastp at Q25 and then through MiXCR, and only productive beta chains were kept. CDR3 protein duplicates are merged, each entry listing the most common genes and DNA. These V and J calls originate from TCRdb's pipeline instead of the authors' own analysis. This sample has some 200,000 distinct CDR3 sequences in its table, and over 90% of those were observed once. Together, the top ten hold about 0.15% of the sample.

The germline V gene (reference sequence) yields DFQATT for CDR1 and SNEGSKA for CDR2. V ends up 3 bases short and J 4 bases short, with an unmatched junction base count of 10. The CDR3 numbers 17 residues from cysteine through phenylalanine. The retained sequence is limited to the CDR3, 51 bases, with the frame set at the first base. This clonotype came up a few times. The clone's antigen remains unknown. No per-base quality is available; no much larger clone lies one base away. Peripheral blood CD8+ and CD4+ T cells from healthy donors, Susac syndrome patients and multiple sclerosis patients were profiled by high-throughput TCR beta sequencing. The Susac syndrome patients fulfilled recently defined diagnostic criteria for either definite or probable disease. Bulk CD8+ and CD4+ T cells were purified magnetically by negative isolation, whereas CD8+ TEMRA cells were enriched by FACS. Blood was collected in EDTA tubes and processed within 24 hours, with PBMCs isolated through density gradient centrifugation. PBMCs destined for TCR sequencing were cryopreserved in liquid nitrogen and later thawed in a 37 °C water bath. Purity of sorted or isolated CD4+, CD8+ and CD8+ TEMRA cells was at least 90%.

Sequenced: CD8+ T cells from PBMCs. This chain is built from TRBV20-1 and TRBJ2-7, and 15 junctional nucleotides match TRBD2. This clonotype was obtained from a human donor with Susac syndrome. The CDR3 corresponds to CSASGNTGTSGRYEQYF. The base sequence is TGCAGTGCTAGCGGTAATACCGGGACTAGCGGGAGGTACGAGCAGTACTTC.